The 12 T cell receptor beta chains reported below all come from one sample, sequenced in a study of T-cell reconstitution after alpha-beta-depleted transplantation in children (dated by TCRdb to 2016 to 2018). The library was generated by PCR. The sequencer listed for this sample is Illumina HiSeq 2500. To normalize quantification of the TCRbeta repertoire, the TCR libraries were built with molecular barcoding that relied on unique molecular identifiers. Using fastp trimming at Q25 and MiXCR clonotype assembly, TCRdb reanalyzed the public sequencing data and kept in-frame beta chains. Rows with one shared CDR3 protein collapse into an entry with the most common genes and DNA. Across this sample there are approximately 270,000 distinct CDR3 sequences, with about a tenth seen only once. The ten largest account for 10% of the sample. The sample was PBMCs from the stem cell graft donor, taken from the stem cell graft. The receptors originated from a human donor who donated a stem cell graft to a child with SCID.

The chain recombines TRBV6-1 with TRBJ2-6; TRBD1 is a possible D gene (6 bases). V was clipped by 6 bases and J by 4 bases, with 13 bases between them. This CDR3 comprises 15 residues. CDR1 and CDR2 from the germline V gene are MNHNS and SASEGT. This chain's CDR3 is CASRPTGFGANVLTF. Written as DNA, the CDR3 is TGTGCCAGCAGACCCACAGGGTTCGGGGCCAACGTCCTGACTTTC.

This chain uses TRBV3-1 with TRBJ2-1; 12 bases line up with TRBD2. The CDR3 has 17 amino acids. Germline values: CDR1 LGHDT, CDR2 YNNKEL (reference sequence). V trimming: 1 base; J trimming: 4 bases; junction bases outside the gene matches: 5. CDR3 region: CASSQGPSGGVYNEQFF. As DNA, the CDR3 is TGTGCCAGCAGCCAAGGTCCTAGCGGGGGGGTTTACAATGAGCAGTTCTTC.

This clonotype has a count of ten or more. The CDR3 protein is CSARVPGGGTFYGYTF. CDR3 in DNA: TGCAGTGCTAGAGTTCCTGGGGGAGGGACCTTCTATGGCTACACCTTC. The chain carries TRBV20-1 and TRBJ1-2, with D possibly matching TRBD1 (5 bases). The V gene lost 1 base and the J gene lost 4 bases, with 19 bases spanning the gap. Germline lookup yields CDR1 DFQATT and CDR2 SNEGSKA (reference sequence). This CDR3 region has 16 residues.

Written as DNA, the CDR3 is TGTGCCAGCAGCCGGCCCGGGACAGGGACCGGGGAGCTGTTTTTT. As protein: CASSRPGTGTGELFF. The V gene is TRBV7-3, the J gene TRBJ2-2; 9 bases fit TRBD1. Trimming removed 5 bases from V and 5 bases from J; junction bases left unmatched: 6. CDR3 length: 15 residues. The germline CDR1 and CDR2 sequences are SGHTA and FQGTGA.

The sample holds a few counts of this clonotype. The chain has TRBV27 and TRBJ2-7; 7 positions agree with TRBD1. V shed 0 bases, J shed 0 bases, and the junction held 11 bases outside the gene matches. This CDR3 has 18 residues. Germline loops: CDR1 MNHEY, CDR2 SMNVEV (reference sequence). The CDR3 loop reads CASSLSAGGVPFSYEQYF. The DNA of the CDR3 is TGTGCCAGCAGTTTATCGGCAGGGGGTGTCCCATTCTCCTACGAGCAGTACTTC.

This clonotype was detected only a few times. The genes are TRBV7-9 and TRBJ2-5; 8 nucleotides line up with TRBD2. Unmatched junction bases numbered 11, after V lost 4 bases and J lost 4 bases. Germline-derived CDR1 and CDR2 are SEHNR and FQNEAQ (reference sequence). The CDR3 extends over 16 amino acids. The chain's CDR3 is CASSSTGGGSAETQYF. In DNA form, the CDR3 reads TGTGCCAGCAGCTCAACCGGGGGGGGATCGGCAGAGACCCAGTACTTC.

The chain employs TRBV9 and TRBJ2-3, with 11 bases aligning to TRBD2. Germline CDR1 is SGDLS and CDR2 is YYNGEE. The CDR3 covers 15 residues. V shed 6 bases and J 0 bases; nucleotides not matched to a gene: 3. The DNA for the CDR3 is TGTGCCAGCACCTCTAGCGGGAGGAGCACAGATACGCAGTATTTT. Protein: CASTSSGRSTDTQYF.

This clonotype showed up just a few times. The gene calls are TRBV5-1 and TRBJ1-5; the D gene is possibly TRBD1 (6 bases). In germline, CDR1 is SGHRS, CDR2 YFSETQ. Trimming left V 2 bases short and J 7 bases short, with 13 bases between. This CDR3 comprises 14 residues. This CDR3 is CASSFGGLGQPQHF. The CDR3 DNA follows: TGCGCCAGCAGCTTTGGGGGGCTCGGGCAGCCCCAGCATTTT.

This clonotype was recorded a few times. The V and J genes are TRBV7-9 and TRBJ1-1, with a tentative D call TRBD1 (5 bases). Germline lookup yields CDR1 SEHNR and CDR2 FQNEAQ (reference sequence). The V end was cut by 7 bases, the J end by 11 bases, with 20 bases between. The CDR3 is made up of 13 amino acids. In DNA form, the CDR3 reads TGTGCCAGCACCGAGGGGACCTCCACTTCGGCTTTCTTT. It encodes CASTEGTSTSAFF.

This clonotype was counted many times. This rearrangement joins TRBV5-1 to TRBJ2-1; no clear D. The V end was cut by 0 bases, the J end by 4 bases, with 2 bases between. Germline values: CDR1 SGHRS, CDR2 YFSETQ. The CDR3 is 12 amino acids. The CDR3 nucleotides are TGCGCCAGCAGCTTGGATTACAATGAGCAGTTCTTC. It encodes CASSLDYNEQFF.

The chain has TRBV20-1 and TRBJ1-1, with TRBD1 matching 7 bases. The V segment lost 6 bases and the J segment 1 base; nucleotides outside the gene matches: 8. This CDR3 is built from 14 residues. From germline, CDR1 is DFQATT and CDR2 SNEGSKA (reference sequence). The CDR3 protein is CSAKTGSRNTEAFF. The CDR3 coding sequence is TGCAGTGCCAAGACAGGGAGTAGGAACACTGAAGCTTTCTTT.

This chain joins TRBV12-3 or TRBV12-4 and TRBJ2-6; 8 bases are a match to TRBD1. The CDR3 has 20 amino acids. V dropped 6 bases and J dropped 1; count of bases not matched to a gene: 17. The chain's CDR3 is CASSRTTWGTGSSGANVLTF. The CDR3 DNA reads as TGTGCCAGCAGCCGGACCACCTGGGGGACAGGTTCGTCTGGGGCCAACGTCCTGACTTTC.